This T cell receptor beta chain is from a study of blood T cell repertoires in COVID-19. In the study overall: Sites in the United States, Italy and Spain provided acute and convalescent COVID-19 samples. T cells, B-cell-depleted T cells, or PBMCs supplied cDNA or gDNA.

In germline, CDR1 is GTSNPN, CDR2 SVGIG (reference sequence). The CDR3 sequence is 12 residues long. V lost 7 bases and J lost 5, with 15 bases in between. This clone was detected a few times. Per the original methods: From reference gene primer amplification, estimates of nucleated cell counts were derived. The table came from immunoSEQ multiplex PCR; TCRdb's copy has only in-frame clones and leaves some out. Clone size and the V and J calls come from that table; the DNA yielded D and trimming. Of roughly 200,000 clones in the sample, less than 80% were seen once. This chain links TRBV30 with TRBJ2-7, with D perhaps matching TRBD1 (5 bases). The sequencing sample was made of peripheral blood. This TCR was sampled from a man aged 50 to 59 who had recovered from COVID-19. This CDR3 reads CAYSDRQHEQYF. In DNA, the CDR3 is TGTGCCTACAGCGACCGACAGCACGAGCAGTACTTC.